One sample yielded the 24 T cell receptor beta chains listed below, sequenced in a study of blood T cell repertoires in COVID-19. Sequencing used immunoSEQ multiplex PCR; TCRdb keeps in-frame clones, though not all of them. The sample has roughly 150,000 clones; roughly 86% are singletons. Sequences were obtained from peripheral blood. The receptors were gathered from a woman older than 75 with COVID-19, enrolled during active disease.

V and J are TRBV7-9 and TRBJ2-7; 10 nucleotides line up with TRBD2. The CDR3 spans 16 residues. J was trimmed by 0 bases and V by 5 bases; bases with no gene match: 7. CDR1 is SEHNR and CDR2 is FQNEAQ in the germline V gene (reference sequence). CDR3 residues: CASSLPSGRGSYEQYF. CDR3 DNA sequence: TGTGCCAGCAGCCTTCCAAGCGGGAGGGGCTCCTACGAGCAGTACTTC.

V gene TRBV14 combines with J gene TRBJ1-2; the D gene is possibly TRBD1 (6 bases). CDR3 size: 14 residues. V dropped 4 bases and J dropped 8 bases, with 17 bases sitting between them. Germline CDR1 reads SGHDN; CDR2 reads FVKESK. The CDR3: CASSLQGGYGGYTF. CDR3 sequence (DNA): TGTGCCAGCAGCCTACAAGGGGGTTATGGAGGCTACACCTTC.

The chain's CDR3 is CASSLDRAGGSYEQYF. For the CDR3, the DNA is TGCGCCAGCAGCTTGGATAGAGCGGGAGGTTCCTACGAGCAGTACTTC. V and J are TRBV5-1 and TRBJ2-7; 9 bases align to TRBD2. The CDR3 runs to 16 residues. Looked up from germline, CDR1 is SGHRS and CDR2 is YFSETQ. V shed 0 bases, J shed 1 base, and the junction held 5 bases outside the gene matches. Full variable domain (missing parts from reference TRBV5-1 and TRBJ2-7): KAGVTQTPRYLIKTRGQQVTLSCSPISGHRSVSWYQQTPGQGLQFLFEYFSETQRNKGNFPGRFSGRQFSNSRSEMNVSTLELGDSALYLCASSLDRAGGSYEQYFGPGTRLTVT.

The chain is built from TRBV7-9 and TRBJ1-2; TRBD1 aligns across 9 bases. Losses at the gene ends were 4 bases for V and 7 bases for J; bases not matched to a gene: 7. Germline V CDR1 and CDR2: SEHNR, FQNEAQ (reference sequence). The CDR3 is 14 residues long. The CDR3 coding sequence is TGTGCCAGCAGCTACCCGGGACAGGGTTTTGGCTACACCTTC. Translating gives CASSYPGQGFGYTF.

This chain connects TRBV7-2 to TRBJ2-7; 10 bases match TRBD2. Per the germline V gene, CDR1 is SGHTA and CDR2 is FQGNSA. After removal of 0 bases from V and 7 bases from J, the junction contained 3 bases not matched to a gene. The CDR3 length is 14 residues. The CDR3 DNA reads TGTGCCAGCAGCTTAGCACTAGCGGGACGAGAGCAGTACTTC. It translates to CASSLALAGREQYF.

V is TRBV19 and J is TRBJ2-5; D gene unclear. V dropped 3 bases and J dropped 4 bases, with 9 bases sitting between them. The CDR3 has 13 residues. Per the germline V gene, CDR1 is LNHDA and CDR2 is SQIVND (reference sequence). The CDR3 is CASSIGRSETQYF. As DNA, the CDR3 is TGTGCCAGTAGTATTGGCAGGTCAGAGACCCAGTACTTC.

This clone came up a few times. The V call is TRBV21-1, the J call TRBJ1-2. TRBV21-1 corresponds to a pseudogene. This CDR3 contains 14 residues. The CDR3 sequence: CASTRGKGRGGYTF. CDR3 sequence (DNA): TGTGCCAGCACCCGAGGCAAAGGGAGGGGTGGCTACACCTTC.

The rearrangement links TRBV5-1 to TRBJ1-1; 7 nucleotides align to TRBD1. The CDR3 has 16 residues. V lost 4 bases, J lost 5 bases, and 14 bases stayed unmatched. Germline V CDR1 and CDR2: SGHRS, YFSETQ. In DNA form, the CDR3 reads TGCGCCAGCAGCCCCTTCACAGGGGACCGAATTACTGAAGCTTTCTTT. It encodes CASSPFTGDRITEAFF.

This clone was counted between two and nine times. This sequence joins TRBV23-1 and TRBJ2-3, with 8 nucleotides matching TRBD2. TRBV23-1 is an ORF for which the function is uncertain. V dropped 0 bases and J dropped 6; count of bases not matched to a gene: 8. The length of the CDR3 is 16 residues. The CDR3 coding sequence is TGCGCCAGCAGTCAATCCGGACTAGCATATTCTGATACGCAGTATTTT. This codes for CASSQSGLAYSDTQYF.

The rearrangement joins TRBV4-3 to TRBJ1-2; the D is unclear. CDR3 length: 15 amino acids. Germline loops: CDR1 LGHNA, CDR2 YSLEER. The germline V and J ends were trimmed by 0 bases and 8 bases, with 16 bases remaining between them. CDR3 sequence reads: CASSQDLGGGGGYTF. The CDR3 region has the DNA TGCGCCAGCAGCCAAGATCTTGGCGGCGGCGGGGGCTACACCTTC.

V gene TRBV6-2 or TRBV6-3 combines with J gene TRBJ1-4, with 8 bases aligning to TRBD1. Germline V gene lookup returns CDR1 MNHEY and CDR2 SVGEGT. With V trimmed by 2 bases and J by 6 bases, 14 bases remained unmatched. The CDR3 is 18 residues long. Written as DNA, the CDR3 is TGTGCCAGCAGTTACGGATCAGGGGGCATCGAGAATGATGAAAAACTGTTTTTT. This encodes CASSYGSGGIENDEKLFF.

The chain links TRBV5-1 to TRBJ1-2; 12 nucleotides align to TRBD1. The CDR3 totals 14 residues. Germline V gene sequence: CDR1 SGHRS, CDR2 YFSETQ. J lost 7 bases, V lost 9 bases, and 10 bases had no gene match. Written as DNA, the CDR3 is TGCGCCACCTCCGCGGGACAGGGGGCGGCTGGCTACACCTTC. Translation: CATSAGQGAAGYTF. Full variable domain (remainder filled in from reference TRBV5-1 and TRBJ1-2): KAGVTQTPRYLIKTRGQQVTLSCSPISGHRSVSWYQQTPGQGLQFLFEYFSETQRNKGNFPGRFSGRQFSNSRSEMNVSTLELGDSALYLCATSAGQGAAGYTFGSGTRLTVV.

The CDR3 region has the DNA TGTGCCAGCAGCCATATCGGGACAGGGTGGTTCACTGGAAACACCATATATTTT. As protein: CASSHIGTGWFTGNTIYF. V and J are TRBV14 and TRBJ1-3; 9 nucleotides line up with TRBD1. The V gene's germline CDR1 is SGHDN and CDR2 FVKESK. The J segment lost 2 bases and the V segment lost 3 bases, leaving 11 bases of the junction unmatched. CDR3 size: 18 residues.

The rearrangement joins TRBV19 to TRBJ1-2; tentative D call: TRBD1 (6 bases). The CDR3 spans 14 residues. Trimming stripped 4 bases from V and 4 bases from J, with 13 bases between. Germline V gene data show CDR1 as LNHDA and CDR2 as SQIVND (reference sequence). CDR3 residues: CASSNPRGSYGYTF. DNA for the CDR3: TGTGCCAGTAGTAACCCAAGGGGGAGCTATGGCTACACCTTC.

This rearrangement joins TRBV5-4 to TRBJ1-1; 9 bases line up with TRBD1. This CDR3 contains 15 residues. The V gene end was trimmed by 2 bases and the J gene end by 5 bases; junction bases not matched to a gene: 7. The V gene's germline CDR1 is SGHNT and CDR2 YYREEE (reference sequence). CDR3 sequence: CASSLPTGGWTEAFF. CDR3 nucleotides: TGTGCCAGCAGCTTACCAACAGGGGGCTGGACTGAAGCTTTCTTT.

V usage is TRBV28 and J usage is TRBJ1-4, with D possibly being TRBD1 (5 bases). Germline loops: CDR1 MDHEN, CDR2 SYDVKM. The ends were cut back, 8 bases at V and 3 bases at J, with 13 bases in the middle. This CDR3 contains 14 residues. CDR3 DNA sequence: TGTGCCAGCCAACCAGGGCCGGCTAATGAAAAACTGTTTTTT. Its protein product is CASQPGPANEKLFF. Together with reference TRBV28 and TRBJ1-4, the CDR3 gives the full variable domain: DVKVTQSSRYLVKRTGEKVFLECVQDMDHENMFWYRQDPGLGLRLIYFSYDVKMKEKGDIPEGYSVSREKKERFSLILESASTNQTSMYLCASQPGPANEKLFFGSGTQLSVL.

The CDR3 coding sequence is TGTGCCAGCAGCTCATCCGGGACACTAAACAATGAGCAGTTCTTC. This encodes CASSSSGTLNNEQFF. The chain is built from TRBV11-3 and TRBJ2-1, with D possibly TRBD1 on 6 matching bases. V was clipped by 4 bases and J by 5 bases, with 15 bases between them. From germline, CDR1 is SGHNT and CDR2 YENEEA. The CDR3 contains 15 residues.

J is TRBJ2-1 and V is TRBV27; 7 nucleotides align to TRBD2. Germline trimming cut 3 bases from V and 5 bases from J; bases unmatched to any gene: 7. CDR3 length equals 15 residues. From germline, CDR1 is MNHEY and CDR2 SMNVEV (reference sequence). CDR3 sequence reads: CASSFAGAAHNEQFF. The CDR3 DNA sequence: TGTGCCAGCAGTTTTGCGGGAGCGGCGCACAATGAGCAGTTCTTC.

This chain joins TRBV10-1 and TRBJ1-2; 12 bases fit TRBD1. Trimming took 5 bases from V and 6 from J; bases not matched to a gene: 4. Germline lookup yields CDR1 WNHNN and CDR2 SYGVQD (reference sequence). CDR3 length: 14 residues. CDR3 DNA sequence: TGCGCCAGCAGTTCCGGGACAGGGGGCGATGGCTACACCTTC. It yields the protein CASSSGTGGDGYTF.

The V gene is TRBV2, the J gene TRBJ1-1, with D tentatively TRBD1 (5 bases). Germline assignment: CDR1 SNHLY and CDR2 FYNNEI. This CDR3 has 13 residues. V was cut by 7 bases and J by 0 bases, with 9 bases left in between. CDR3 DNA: TGTGCCAGCATAGACAGAATGAACACTGAAGCTTTCTTT. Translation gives CASIDRMNTEAFF.

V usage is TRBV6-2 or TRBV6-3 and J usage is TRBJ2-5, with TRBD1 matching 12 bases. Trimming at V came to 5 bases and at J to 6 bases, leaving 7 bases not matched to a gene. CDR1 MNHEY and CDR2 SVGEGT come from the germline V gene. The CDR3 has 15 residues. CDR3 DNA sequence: TGTGCCAGCAGTGGCGGGACAGGGGGCTTAAAGACCCAGTACTTC. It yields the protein CASSGGTGGLKTQYF.

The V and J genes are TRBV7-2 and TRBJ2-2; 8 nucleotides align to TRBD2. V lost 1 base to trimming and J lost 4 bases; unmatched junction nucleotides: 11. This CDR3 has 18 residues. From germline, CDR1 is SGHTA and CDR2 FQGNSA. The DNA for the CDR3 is TGTGCCAGCAGCTTAGGGCCGTTCGCGGGAGGAGGCACCGGGGAGCTGTTTTTT. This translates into CASSLGPFAGGGTGELFF.

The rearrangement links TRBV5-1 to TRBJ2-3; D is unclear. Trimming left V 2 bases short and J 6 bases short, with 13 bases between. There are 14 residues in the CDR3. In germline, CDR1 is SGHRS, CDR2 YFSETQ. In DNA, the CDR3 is TGCGCCAGCAGCTTACAATCTAGTAGCGATACGCAGTATTTT. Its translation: CASSLQSSSDTQYF.

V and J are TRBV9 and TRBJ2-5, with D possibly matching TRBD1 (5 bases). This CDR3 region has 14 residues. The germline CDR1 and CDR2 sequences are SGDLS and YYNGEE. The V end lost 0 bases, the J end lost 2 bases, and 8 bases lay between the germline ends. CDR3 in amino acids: CASSVGRDQETQYF. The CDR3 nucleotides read TGTGCCAGCAGCGTAGGCAGGGATCAAGAGACCCAGTACTTC.